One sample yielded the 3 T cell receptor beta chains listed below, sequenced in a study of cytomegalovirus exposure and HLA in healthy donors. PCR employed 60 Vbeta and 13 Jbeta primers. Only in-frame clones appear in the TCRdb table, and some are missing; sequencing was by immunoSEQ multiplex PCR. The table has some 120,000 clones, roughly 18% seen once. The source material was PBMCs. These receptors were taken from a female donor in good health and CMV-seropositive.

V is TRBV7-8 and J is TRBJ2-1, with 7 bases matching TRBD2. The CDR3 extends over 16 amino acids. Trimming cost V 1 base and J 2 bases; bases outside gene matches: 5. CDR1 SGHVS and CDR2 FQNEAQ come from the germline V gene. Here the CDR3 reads CASSLVWGGTYNEQFF. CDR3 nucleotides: TGTGCCAGCAGCTTAGTATGGGGGGGAACCTACAATGAGCAGTTCTTC.

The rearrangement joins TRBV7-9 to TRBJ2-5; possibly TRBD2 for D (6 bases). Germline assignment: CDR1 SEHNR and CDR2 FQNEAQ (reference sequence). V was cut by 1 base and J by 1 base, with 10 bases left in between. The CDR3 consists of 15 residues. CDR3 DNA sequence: TGTGCCAGCAGCTTAGGGAGGAGGGGCCAAGAGACCCAGTACTTC. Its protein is CASSLGRRGQETQYF.

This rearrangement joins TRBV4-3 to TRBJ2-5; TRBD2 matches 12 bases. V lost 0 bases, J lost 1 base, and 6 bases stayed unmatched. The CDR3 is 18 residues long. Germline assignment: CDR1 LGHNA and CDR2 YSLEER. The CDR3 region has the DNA TGCGCCAGCAGCCAAGATGGTACTAGCGGGGGGTTCCAAGAGACCCAGTACTTC. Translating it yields CASSQDGTSGGFQETQYF.